This TCR beta chain is drawn from a study of T cell responses to AZD1222 COVID-19 vaccine. The study, taken as a whole, reports: Two doses of AZD1222 preceded a rise in Spike-specific TCR breadth and depth.

Details on this clone: What it binds is not known.

Profiling relied on immunoSEQ multiplex PCR, and the TCRdb table lists in-frame clones only, not all of them. The repertoire holds about 140,000 clones, with 90% to 95% as singletons. There are 15 residues in the CDR3. V lost 9 bases to trimming and J lost 0 bases, with 17 bases between them. Germline CDR1 reads MNHEY; CDR2 reads SVGAGI. The material sequenced was peripheral blood, taken on day 0 of MenACWY control vaccination. This TCR came from an adult in good health. The chain uses TRBV6-5 and TRBJ1-1; possibly TRBD1 for D (6 bases). CDR3 DNA sequence: TGTGCCAGTAGAAACCCGGACAGATTGAACACTGAAGCTTTCTTT. This sequence encodes CASRNPDRLNTEAFF.